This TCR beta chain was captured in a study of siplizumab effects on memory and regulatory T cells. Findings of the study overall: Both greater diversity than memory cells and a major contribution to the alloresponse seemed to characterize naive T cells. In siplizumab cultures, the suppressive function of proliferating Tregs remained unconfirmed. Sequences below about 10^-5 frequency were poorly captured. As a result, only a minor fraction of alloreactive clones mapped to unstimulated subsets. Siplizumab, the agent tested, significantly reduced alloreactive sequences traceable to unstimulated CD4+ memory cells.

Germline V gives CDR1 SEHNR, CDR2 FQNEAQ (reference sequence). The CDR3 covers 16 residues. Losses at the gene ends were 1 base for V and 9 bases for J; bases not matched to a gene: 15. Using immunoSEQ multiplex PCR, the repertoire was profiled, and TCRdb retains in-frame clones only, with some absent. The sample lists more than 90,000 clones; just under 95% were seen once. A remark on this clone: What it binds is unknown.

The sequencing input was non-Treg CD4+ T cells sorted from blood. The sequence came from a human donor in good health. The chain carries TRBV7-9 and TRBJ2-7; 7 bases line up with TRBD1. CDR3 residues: CASSLVEGQWVWGQYF. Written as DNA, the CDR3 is TGTGCCAGCAGCTTAGTTGAGGGACAGTGGGTTTGGGGGCAGTACTTC. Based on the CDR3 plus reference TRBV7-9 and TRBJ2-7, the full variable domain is DTGVSQNPRHKITKRGQNVTFRCDPISEHNRLYWYRQTLGQGPEFLTYFQNEAQLEKSRLLSDRFSAERPKGSFSTLEIQRTEQGDSAMYLCASSLVEGQWVWGQYFGPGTRLTVT.